Described below is a single TCR beta chain sequence and its context. The target of this receptor is not known. Base qualities are not at hand, and no much larger clone is one base apart. The data derive from a study of blood T cells in healthy people across ages (dated by TCRdb to between 2015 and 2017). At the level of the whole study: Template switching captured roughly one uniquely barcoded TCR beta cDNA molecule per two T cells in model experiments. Four age groups were formed from the donors: young (average approximately 15 years), middle-aged (around 40), aged (62) and long-lived (around 80). To avoid experimental bias, donors of different ages were randomly spread across the sequencing lanes. Using deep sequencing normalized with unique cDNA molecular identifiers, the study measured how TCR beta repertoire diversity changes with age. For two donors (one aged 18 to 30 and one aged 80 or older), the study analyzed two additional independent replicas of 1 million unique cDNA reads from the same blood draw.

CDR1 and CDR2 are read off the germline V gene as MNHEY and SVGEGT. V trim: 7 bases; J trim: 2 bases; unmatched bases: 8. The CDR3 contains 16 residues, cysteine and phenylalanine counted. Only the CDR3 DNA stays, 48 bases, in frame from base 1. Libraries were made using 5' RACE. TCRdb names Illumina HiSeq 2500 as the instrument used. A second about 6 to 11 cycle PCR used a sample-barcoded 5' primer and a J-beta primer mix. A template-switch 5' adaptor carrying 12 random nucleotides introduced a unique molecular identifier onto each TCR beta cDNA molecule. Each sample yielded at least 3 million CDR3-containing paired-end reads. The Mint cDNA synthesis kit, primed by a TRBC-specific oligonucleotide, was used to synthesize first-strand cDNA from all RNA. All cDNA was treated with uracil-DNA glycosylase and then went through a first 18-cycle PCR with the universal primers M1SS and BC2_uni_R. As for how the authors treated the data: For normalization, 1 million high-quality reads, each with a distinct molecular identifier, were randomly selected from each sample. Instead of being binned into consensus sequences, reads that shared molecular identifiers were thrown out. MiTCR, set to a Q25 quality threshold and the strictest error-elimination algorithm, was used for CDR3 identification, clonotype clustering and error correction. A nonparametric unseen species model with Euler transformation was used to estimate a lower bound on total TCR beta diversity. Using fastp trimming at Q25 and MiXCR clonotype assembly, TCRdb reanalyzed the public sequencing data and kept in-frame beta chains. Rows matching on CDR3 protein sequence are summarized as one entry with the most common DNA and genes. TCRdb, not the original authors, processed these V and J calls. In this sample the table shows 700,000 or so distinct CDR3 sequences, around 38% of which occur a single time. Together, the top ten hold around 32% of the sample.

Donors were about 36 systemically healthy Caucasian individuals from Russia aged roughly 6 to 100 years. About 10 milliliters of peripheral blood were collected from each donor into EDTA-treated Vacutainer tubes. Ficoll-Paque density-gradient centrifugation was used to isolate PBMCs, with at least 6 million per sample. Total RNA was extracted from PBMCs with Trizol reagent, with at least 6 micrograms obtained per sample. The percentages of naive CD45RAhigh/CD27high T cells were determined by flow cytometry on a PBMC aliquot from every donor. Broader findings and caveats from the paper: The long-lived group showed more naive CD4+ T cells, fewer expanded clones and increased TCR diversity than the aged group, suggesting age selection. Conclusive comparison of naive and antigen-experienced compartments was prevented by the profiling of bulk unsorted PBMCs. Donor CMV infection status was unknown, potentially confounding age-related changes in expanded clonotypes. There was a strong correlation between observed TCR beta diversity and the percentage of naive T cells measured by flow cytometry. As age increased, observed TCR beta diversity per million T cells dropped in a roughly linear way, and a significant reduction was already evident by age approximately 40. Total diversity estimates from one million sequenced T cells were considered lower bounds and underestimates.

Sequencing was carried out using blood. The rearrangement joined TRBV6-2 or TRBV6-3 to TRBJ2-6, with 7 central nucleotides matching TRBD1. The clonotype comes from a man older than 75 in good health. The DNA sequence is given as TGTGCCAGCACTCGACAGGGTATTACTGGGGCCAACGTCCTGACTTTC. Its protein product is CASTRQGITGANVLTF.